This T cell receptor beta chain was sequenced during a study of blood T cells in healthy people across ages. Study results and caveats: The study found TCR beta diversity correlated strongly with naive T cell percentage. Naive and antigen-experienced cells were not separated, limiting conclusive comparison.

Primed by a sample-barcoded 5' primer and a J-beta primer mix, a second PCR proceeded for 7 to 11 cycles. MiXCR, applied by TCRdb to the 5' RACE reads, yields one record per CDR3 protein. The sample lists over 750,000 distinct CDR3 sequences; more than 20% were seen once. This clonotype was seen a handful of times. Antigen: not known. The germline gives CDR1 ENHRY, CDR2 SYGVKD. The CDR3 has 14 residues. Trimming shortened V by 10 bases and J by 0 bases, and 12 bases separated the two germline ends. The same specimen was also included in a second study, on T cells of mothers and their children.

V and J are TRBV10-3 and TRBJ2-2; D unresolved. The source is a boy younger than 18 in good health. The specimen sequenced was blood. As DNA, the CDR3 is TGTGCCACCGCTGTGGGAACGAACACCGGGGAGCTGTTTTTT. The encoded protein is CATAVGTNTGELFF.